The present T cell receptor (beta chain) was sequenced within a study of post-analysis software for immune sequencing data. Whole-study findings and limits: The five TRBV segments detected at higher frequency in patients than in controls included TRBV5-6, TRBV5-1 and TRBV20-1.

This CDR3 is 17 amino acids long. Germline loops: CDR1 MDHEN, CDR2 SYDVKM. Losses at the gene ends were 5 bases for V and 8 bases for J; bases not matched to a gene: 14. A note on this clonotype: What it recognizes is unknown.

TCR beta cDNA libraries had unique molecular identifiers. TCRdb re-called the PCR reads with MiXCR, one entry per CDR3 protein. This sample yields 380,000 or so distinct CDR3 sequences, of which roughly 35% are seen a single time; 13% belongs to the top ten. Sequencing input: blood. The TCR comes from a girl between 5 and 17 years old with multiple sclerosis. The genes are TRBV28 and TRBJ1-6; 8 bases are shared with TRBD1. The CDR3: CASSVHRGELLYSPLHF. In nucleotides, the CDR3 is TGTGCCAGCAGTGTCCACAGGGGGGAATTGCTGTATTCACCCCTCCACTTT.